What follows describes a single TCR beta chain. This entry comes from a study of cytomegalovirus exposure and HLA in healthy donors. Both 60 Vbeta primers and 13 Jbeta primers went into the PCR. Measured with immunoSEQ multiplex PCR; TCRdb has only the in-frame clones, and not every one. The sample lists about 190,000 clones; about 13% were seen once. Germline values: CDR1 ENHRY, CDR2 SYGVKD. The CDR3 is 15 amino acids. V lost 0 bases to trimming and J lost 5 bases, with 10 bases between them. The chain joins TRBV10-3 to TRBJ1-4, with D tentatively TRBD1 (6 bases). The source is a man aged 50-59 years in good health and CMV-seropositive. The sequenced sample was PBMCs. The CDR3 sequence: CAISESTGQNEKLFF. The CDR3 DNA reads TGTGCCATCAGTGAGTCGACAGGTCAGAATGAAAAACTGTTTTTT.